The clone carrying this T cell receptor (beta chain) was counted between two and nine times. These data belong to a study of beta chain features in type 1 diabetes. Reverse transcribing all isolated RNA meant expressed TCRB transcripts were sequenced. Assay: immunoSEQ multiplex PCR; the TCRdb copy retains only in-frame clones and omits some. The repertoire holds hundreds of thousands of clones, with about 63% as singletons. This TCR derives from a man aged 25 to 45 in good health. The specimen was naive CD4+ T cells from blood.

The CDR3 loop reads CSVVGQGPYEQYF. The CDR3 nucleotides read TGCAGCGTTGTGGGACAGGGGCCCTACGAGCAGTACTTC. The genes are TRBV29-1 and TRBJ2-7; 10 bases match TRBD1. Looked up from germline, CDR1 is SQVTM and CDR2 is ANQGSEA. J lost 2 bases, V lost 4 bases, and 2 bases had no gene match. The CDR3 totals 13 residues.